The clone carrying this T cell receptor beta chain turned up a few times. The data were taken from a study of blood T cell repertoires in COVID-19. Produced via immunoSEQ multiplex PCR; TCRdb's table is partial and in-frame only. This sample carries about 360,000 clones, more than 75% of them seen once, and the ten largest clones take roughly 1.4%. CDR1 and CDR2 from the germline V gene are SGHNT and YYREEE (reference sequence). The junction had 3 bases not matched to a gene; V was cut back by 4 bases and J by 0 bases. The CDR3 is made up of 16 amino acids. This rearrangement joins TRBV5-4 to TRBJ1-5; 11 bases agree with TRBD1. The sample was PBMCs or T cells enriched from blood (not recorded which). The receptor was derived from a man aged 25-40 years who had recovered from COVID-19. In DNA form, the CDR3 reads TGTGCCAGCAGCCCCGGACAGGGGGCTAGCAATCAGCCCCAGCATTTT. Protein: CASSPGQGASNQPQHF.